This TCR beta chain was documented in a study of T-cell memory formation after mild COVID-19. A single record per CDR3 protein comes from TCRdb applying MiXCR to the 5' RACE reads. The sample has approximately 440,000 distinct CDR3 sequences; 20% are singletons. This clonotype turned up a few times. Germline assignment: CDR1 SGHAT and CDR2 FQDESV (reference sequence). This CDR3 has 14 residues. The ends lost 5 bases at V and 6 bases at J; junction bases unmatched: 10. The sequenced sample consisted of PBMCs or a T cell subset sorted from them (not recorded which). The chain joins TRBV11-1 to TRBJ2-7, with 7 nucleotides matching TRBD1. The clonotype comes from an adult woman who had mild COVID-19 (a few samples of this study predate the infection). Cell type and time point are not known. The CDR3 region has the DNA TGTGCCAGCAGCCTCCCGACAGGGCCGGCCGAGCAGTACTTC. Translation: CASSLPTGPAEQYF.